The 32 T cell receptor beta chains in this list originate from one sample, sequenced in a study of beta chain features in type 1 diabetes (dated by TCRdb to 2016 to 2018). The library relied on the immunoSEQ multiplex PCR assay. The High Capacity cDNA Reverse Transcription Kit was used to reverse transcribe all of the isolated RNA, meaning that expressed TCRB transcripts were what got sequenced. TCRdb took over this immuneACCESS table, retaining in-frame rearrangements with V and J assigned. Such tables are incomplete; in checked studies, under half of the missing clones stem from an unresolved V gene, and the remainder is unexplained. This sample is represented by hundreds of thousands of clones; roughly a sixth of them were singletons. Clones ranked in the top ten supply approximately 0.099% of the sample. The specimen sequenced was naive CD4+ T cells from blood. Interpreted using the paper, the cell subset or site label stands for: true naive CD4+ T cells. These TCRs come from a young man in good health.

There are a few counts of this clone. The V call is TRBV19, the J call TRBJ1-2; maybe TRBD1 (5 bases). The germline V gene has CDR1 LNHDA and CDR2 SQIVND (reference sequence). The CDR3 contains 14 residues. V lost 5 bases to trimming and J lost 2 bases, with 12 bases between them. The chain's CDR3 is CASSVLAGNYGYTF. The CDR3 coding sequence is TGTGCCAGTAGTGTCTTGGCAGGGAACTATGGCTACACCTTC.

This clone was counted only a few times. V is TRBV7-9 and J is TRBJ1-5; a weak D match, TRBD1 (5 bases). Trimming pared 5 bases from V and 4 bases from J, leaving 15 bases between. The CDR3 runs to 15 residues. The germline CDR1 and CDR2 sequences are SEHNR and FQNEAQ (reference sequence). CDR3 in DNA: TGTGCCAGCAGCCCTGATCGGGGGTTTAATCAGCCCCAGCATTTT. Translating gives CASSPDRGFNQPQHF.

The chain recombines TRBV7-3 with TRBJ2-5; perhaps TRBD1 as D (5 bases). Germline loops: CDR1 SGHTA, CDR2 FQGTGA. V was cut by 5 bases and J by 3 bases, with 10 bases left in between. The CDR3 runs 13 residues. The chain's CDR3 is CASSPSREETQYF. The CDR3 coding sequence is TGTGCCAGCAGCCCATCCAGGGAAGAGACCCAGTACTTC.

This clone turned up a few times. The V and J genes are TRBV11-1 and TRBJ2-1; tentative D call: TRBD2 (6 bases). The ends were cut back, 4 bases at V and 9 bases at J, with 19 bases in the middle. The CDR3 has 15 amino acids. In germline, CDR1 is SGHAT, CDR2 FQDESV (reference sequence). CDR3 nucleotide sequence: TGTGCCAGCAGCTGGGGGGACTCGATGGTTGGTGAGCAGTTCTTC. It translates to CASSWGDSMVGEQFF. Combining the CDR3 with reference TRBV11-1 and TRBJ2-1 gives the whole variable domain EAEVAQSPRYKITEKSQAVAFWCDPISGHATLYWYRQILGQGPELLVQFQDESVVDDSQLPKDRFSAERLKGVDSTLKIQPAELGDSAMYLCASSWGDSMVGEQFFGPGTRLTVL.

This sequence joins TRBV11-2 and TRBJ2-4; perhaps D is TRBD1 or TRBD2 (8 bases each). Trimming removed 5 bases at V and 8 bases at J, with 25 bases between. CDR1 is SGHAT and CDR2 is FQNNGV in the germline V gene. This CDR3 region has 17 residues. CDR3 region: CASSLGQGWSGGDIQYF. The CDR3 DNA reads as TGTGCCAGCAGCCTAGGACAGGGCTGGAGCGGGGGCGACATTCAGTACTTC.

The gene calls are TRBV6-5 and TRBJ2-5; TRBD2 matches at 11 bases. Germline lookup yields CDR1 MNHEY and CDR2 SVGAGI. CDR3 length equals 15 residues. J gave up 2 bases and V 5 bases, and 4 bases lay outside the gene matches. The DNA of the CDR3 is TGTGCCAGCAGTAAATTAGCGGGGGGGCAAGAGACCCAGTACTTC. Translating gives CASSKLAGGQETQYF.

The J gene is TRBJ1-2, the V gene TRBV27, with 8 bases matching TRBD1. In germline, CDR1 is MNHEY, CDR2 SMNVEV (reference sequence). The CDR3 is 15 amino acids. V gave up 7 bases and J gave up 2 bases; unmatched junction bases: 9. CDR3 bases: TGTGCCAGCACCAATCGACGGGACAGGAACTATGGCTACACCTTC. Encoded protein: CASTNRRDRNYGYTF.

This clone was counted a few times. The J gene is TRBJ1-4, the V gene TRBV7-2; no definite D call. The V end lost 5 bases, the J end lost 4 bases, and 11 bases lay between the germline ends. The CDR3 has 14 amino acids. Per germline, CDR1 SGHTA and CDR2 FQGNSA. DNA of the CDR3: TGTGCCAGCAGCCTCGATCGATATAATGAAAAACTGTTTTTT. It encodes CASSLDRYNEKLFF. The full variable domain, in which reference TRBV7-2 and TRBJ1-4 provide the parts outside the CDR3, is GAGVSQSPSNKVTEKGKDVELRCDPISGHTALYWYRQSLGQGLEFLIYFQGNSAPDKSGLPSDRFSAERTGGSVSTLTIQRTQQEDSAVYLCASSLDRYNEKLFFGSGTQLSVL.

In its sample, this clone was seen a few times. The chain employs TRBV5-4 and TRBJ1-1, with D hard to call. Germline V gene data show CDR1 as SGHNT and CDR2 as YYREEE (reference sequence). V lost 0 bases to trimming and J lost 4 bases, with 7 bases between them. CDR3 length: 13 amino acids. The chain's CDR3 is CASSLEGLTEAFF. The CDR3 nucleotides read TGTGCCAGCAGCTTGGAAGGGCTCACTGAAGCTTTCTTT.

The rearrangement uses TRBV6-5 and TRBJ2-7; possible D gene TRBD2, 7 bases. CDR1 is MNHEY and CDR2 is SVGAGI in the germline V gene. The V and J ends lost 2 bases and 2 bases respectively, with 16 bases between them. This CDR3 has 16 residues. The DNA of the CDR3 is TGTGCCAGCAGTTACGGTCGGGGGGCTAGTGCCTACGAGCAGTACTTC. This sequence encodes CASSYGRGASAYEQYF.

The V gene is TRBV2, the J gene TRBJ1-5; 7 bases line up with TRBD1. The CDR3 is made up of 15 amino acids. Germline values: CDR1 SNHLY, CDR2 FYNNEI. V shed 4 bases, J shed 3 bases, and the junction held 6 bases outside the gene matches. Here the CDR3 DNA reads TGTGCCAGCAGTGTGAAAGGGGGCATCAATCAGCCCCAGCATTTT. It encodes CASSVKGGINQPQHF.

This clone was seen only a few times. The V call is TRBV7-9, the J call TRBJ2-6; a possible D gene is TRBD1 (6 bases). V dropped 1 base and J dropped 3 bases, with 10 bases sitting between them. The germline gives CDR1 SEHNR, CDR2 FQNEAQ (reference sequence). This CDR3 is built from 16 residues. CDR3 coding DNA: TGTGCCAGCAGCTTAGGGGACAATCTTGGGGCCAACGTCCTGACTTTC. This sequence encodes CASSLGDNLGANVLTF.

This clone was seen a few times. The chain employs TRBV11-1 and TRBJ2-1; 7 bases align to TRBD1. V was clipped by 4 bases and J by 7 bases; unmatched bases: 13. CDR1 is SGHAT, CDR2 FQDESV, per germline (reference sequence). CDR3 length: 16 amino acids. CDR3 region: CASSSTGTEPSNEQFF. For the CDR3, the DNA is TGTGCCAGCAGCTCGACCGGGACAGAGCCCTCTAATGAGCAGTTCTTC.

The V gene is TRBV7-2, the J gene TRBJ2-1, with 11 bases matching TRBD2. V was pared by 3 bases and J by 5 bases, with 6 bases of the junction left unmatched. Per germline, CDR1 SGHTA and CDR2 FQGNSA. This CDR3 spans 16 amino acids. In DNA form, the CDR3 reads TGTGCCAGCAGCTTTCCTAGCGGGGGGCTGGACAATGAGCAGTTCTTC. This codes for CASSFPSGGLDNEQFF.

This clone appeared a few times. This rearrangement joins TRBV13 to TRBJ2-7, with TRBD2 matching over 11 bases. V dropped 3 bases and J dropped 4; count of bases not matched to a gene: 11. From germline, CDR1 is PRHDT and CDR2 FYEKMQ (reference sequence). CDR3 length: 17 residues. The CDR3 sequence: CASSFTHRLAGRYEQYF. CDR3 nucleotide sequence: TGTGCCAGCAGCTTTACCCACCGACTAGCGGGGAGGTACGAGCAGTACTTC.

This rearrangement joins TRBV9 to TRBJ2-6; no firm D call. Per the germline V gene, CDR1 is SGDLS and CDR2 is YYNGEE. The ends were cut back, 0 bases at V and 0 bases at J, with 13 bases in the middle. There are 18 residues in the CDR3. The CDR3 protein is CASSVGLKTLSGANVLTF. In nucleotides, the CDR3 is TGTGCCAGCAGCGTAGGGCTGAAAACACTCTCTGGGGCCAACGTCCTGACTTTC.

This clone was found a few times. The rearrangement links TRBV28 to TRBJ2-7; 8 bases are shared with TRBD1. CDR1 is MDHEN, CDR2 SYDVKM, per germline. The CDR3 sequence is 13 residues long. Trimming cost V 6 bases and J 4 bases; bases outside gene matches: 5. DNA of the CDR3: TGTGCCAGCAGGACAGGGGCAAATTACGAGCAGTACTTC. Protein sequence: CASRTGANYEQYF. The whole variable domain, filled in from reference TRBV28 and TRBJ2-7, reads DVKVTQSSRYLVKRTGEKVFLECVQDMDHENMFWYRQDPGLGLRLIYFSYDVKMKEKGDIPEGYSVSREKKERFSLILESASTNQTSMYLCASRTGANYEQYFGPGTRLTVT.

This clone came up a few times. The rearrangement uses TRBV2 and TRBJ1-6, with D perhaps matching TRBD1 (5 bases). V was trimmed by 3 bases and J by 5 bases, leaving 11 bases between them. The CDR3 runs 15 residues. The V gene's germline CDR1 is SNHLY and CDR2 FYNNEI. CDR3 DNA: TGTGCCAGCAGTGATAATGGACACGATAATTCACCCCTCCACTTT. Protein: CASSDNGHDNSPLHF.

This clone was seen a handful of times. This chain connects TRBV28 to TRBJ1-5; tentatively, D is TRBD1 (6 bases). The V end lost 2 bases, the J end lost 4 bases, and 9 bases lay between the germline ends. This CDR3 is built from 14 residues. Germline assignment: CDR1 MDHEN and CDR2 SYDVKM. CDR3 DNA sequence: TGTGCCAGCAGTTTACGGGACACAAATCAGCCCCAGCATTTT. Translated: CASSLRDTNQPQHF.

This clone was seen a few times. CDR3 sequence (DNA): TGTGCCAGCAGGAACAGGGTTAGCAATCAGCCCCAGCATTTT. It codes for CASRNRVSNQPQHF. The V call is TRBV2, the J call TRBJ1-5; maybe TRBD1 (6 bases). Trimming shortened V by 6 bases and J by 0 bases, and 9 bases separated the two germline ends. The CDR3 has 14 amino acids. CDR1 is SNHLY and CDR2 is FYNNEI in the germline V gene. Full variable domain (remainder filled in from reference TRBV2 and TRBJ1-5): EPEVTQTPSHQVTQMGQEVILRCVPISNHLYFYWYRQILGQKVEFLVSFYNNEISEKSEIFDDQFSVERPDGSNFTLKIRSTKLEDSAMYFCASRNRVSNQPQHFGDGTRLSIL.

The chain couples TRBV7-9 to TRBJ2-5; unclear D gene. There are 15 residues in the CDR3. Looked up from germline, CDR1 is SEHNR and CDR2 is FQNEAQ (reference sequence). V lost 0 bases and J 2 bases, leaving 10 bases between the germline ends. CDR3 sequence: CASSLAGPGQETQYF. For the CDR3, the DNA is TGTGCCAGCAGCTTAGCGGGCCCAGGTCAAGAGACCCAGTACTTC. The variable domain in full, completed from reference TRBV7-9 and TRBJ2-5, reads DTGVSQNPRHKITKRGQNVTFRCDPISEHNRLYWYRQTLGQGPEFLTYFQNEAQLEKSRLLSDRFSAERPKGSFSTLEIQRTEQGDSAMYLCASSLAGPGQETQYFGPGTRLLVL.

This clone was recorded a few times. Other DNA sequences from this sample encode an identical CDR3 as well. The chain is built from TRBV30 and TRBJ1-5; D is undetermined. The CDR3 consists of 13 residues. V dropped 0 bases and J dropped 4 bases, with 7 bases sitting between them. CDR1 is GTSNPN, CDR2 SVGIG, per germline (reference sequence). CDR3 residues: CAWSVRGNQPQHF. CDR3 bases: TGTGCCTGGAGTGTACGCGGGAATCAGCCCCAGCATTTT.

This clone showed up just a few times. The DNA for the CDR3 is TGTGCCAGCAGCGTAGCTACGAGGTCCGTCTACGAGCAGTACTTC. It is translated as CASSVATRSVYEQYF. J is TRBJ2-7 and V is TRBV9; D is undetermined. Germline CDR1 SGDLS, CDR2 YYNGEE. This CDR3 has 15 amino acids. V lost 0 bases to trimming and J lost 3 bases, with 13 bases between them. Full variable domain (rest looked up from reference TRBV9 and TRBJ2-7): DSGVTQTPKHLITATGQRVTLRCSPRSGDLSVYWYQQSLDQGLQFLIQYYNGEERAKGNILERFSAQQFPDLHSELNLSSLELGDSALYFCASSVATRSVYEQYFGPGTRLTVT.

This chain joins TRBV7-2 and TRBJ2-2; TRBD1 matches at 7 bases. The CDR3 consists of 19 residues. The germline gives CDR1 SGHTA, CDR2 FQGNSA. J lost 0 bases, V lost 4 bases, and 14 bases had no gene match. CDR3: CASSSLPANRGANTGELFF. CDR3 sequence (DNA): TGTGCCAGCAGCTCTCTTCCGGCAAACAGGGGAGCGAACACCGGGGAGCTGTTTTTT.

The V and J genes are TRBV2 and TRBJ2-7, with TRBD1 as a possible D gene (6 bases). The CDR3 extends over 14 amino acids. The ends were cut back, 2 bases at V and 0 bases at J, with 8 bases in the middle. Germline V CDR1 and CDR2: SNHLY, FYNNEI. As DNA, the CDR3 is TGTGCCAGCAGTGAAAGGGGGATCTCCTACGAGCAGTACTTC. Protein product: CASSERGISYEQYF.

This chain connects TRBV19 to TRBJ2-3; 8 positions match TRBD2. Trimming at V came to 5 bases and at J to 1 base, leaving 14 bases not matched to a gene. Germline V gene sequence: CDR1 LNHDA, CDR2 SQIVND (reference sequence). The CDR3 consists of 18 residues. The CDR3 DNA sequence: TGTGCCAGTAGTTTCCTAATCACCGGGACTAGGGGCACAGATACGCAGTATTTT. Translating gives CASSFLITGTRGTDTQYF.

The chain uses TRBV29-1 and TRBJ2-2, with 7 bases fitting TRBD1. CDR1 is SQVTM and CDR2 is ANQGSEA in the germline V gene. The CDR3 has 15 residues. The ends lost 1 base at V and 5 bases at J; junction bases unmatched: 7. The CDR3 loop is CSVEANRGTTGELFF. The CDR3 nucleotides read TGCAGCGTTGAAGCGAACAGGGGAACTACCGGGGAGCTGTTTTTT.

This clone was observed a handful of times. The rearrangement joins TRBV5-6 to TRBJ2-7, with D hard to call. The CDR3 is 14 amino acids. Deletions cut 0 bases from V and 6 bases from J, with 13 bases between. CDR1 and CDR2 (germline): SGHDT, YYEEEE. CDR3 DNA: TGTGCCAGCAGCTTGGGATTCTCAAGCAGCGAGCAGTACTTC. As protein: CASSLGFSSSEQYF.

The chain combines TRBV6-5 with TRBJ1-5; D is unresolved. Germline-derived CDR1 and CDR2 are MNHEY and SVGAGI. CDR3 length: 15 residues. Between the trimmed V and J ends, which lost 6 bases and 3 bases, there was a span of 15 bases. The CDR3 loop is CASSPTWQTNQPQHF. CDR3 in DNA: TGTGCCAGCAGCCCCACCTGGCAGACCAATCAGCCCCAGCATTTT.

This chain joins TRBV18 and TRBJ2-5; D remains ambiguous. Trimming shortened V by 1 base and J by 3 bases, and 6 bases separated the two germline ends. The length of the CDR3 is 13 residues. Germline loops: CDR1 KGHSH, CDR2 LQKENI. The CDR3 region is CASSPQEKETQYF. The CDR3 bases are TGTGCCAGCTCACCACAGGAGAAAGAGACCCAGTACTTC.

This rearrangement joins TRBV6-1 to TRBJ1-2; no clear D. Germline V gene lookup returns CDR1 MNHNS and CDR2 SASEGT. This CDR3 region has 13 residues. With 3 bases removed from V and 1 base from J, the gap between germline ends came to 6 bases. The CDR3 DNA follows: TGTGCCAGCAGTGAGAGGCTTAACTATGGCTACACCTTC. It encodes CASSERLNYGYTF.

The V call is TRBV25-1, the J call TRBJ1-4; the D is unclear. Trimming left V 6 bases short and J 8 bases short, with 4 bases between. Per the germline V gene, CDR1 is MGHDK and CDR2 is SYGVNS. The CDR3 is made up of 10 amino acids. CDR3 bases: TGTGCCAGCAGGGGGGAAAAACTGTTTTTT. As protein: CASRGEKLFF.